The 20 T cell receptor beta chains listed next were all sequenced from one sample in a study of T cells in Graves' hyperthyroidism and ophthalmopathy. TCR beta CDR3 region amplification was performed from RNA transcripts. Primed by the HTBI set, a first-round RT-PCR was run on the TCR CDR3. Each CDR3 protein is one row after TCRdb ran MiXCR on the multiplex PCR reads. The sample records around 660,000 distinct CDR3 sequences, 40% to 55% being singletons. Specimen: peripheral blood or thyroid tissue (not recorded which). These receptors were taken from an adult man with Graves' disease, either hyperthyroidism or ophthalmopathy (not recorded which).

The V gene is TRBV20-1, the J gene TRBJ1-1; D remains unclear. V was clipped by 6 bases and J by 7 bases, with 15 bases between them. Germline CDR1 DFQATT, CDR2 SNEGSKA (reference sequence). The CDR3 totals 12 residues. CDR3 in DNA: TGCAGTGCGGCGGGTTGGCCACTTGAAGCTTTCTTT. The encoded protein is CSAAGWPLEAFF.

On this clonotype: At one end, the junction sequence differs from germline, possibly due to a read error. The chain has TRBV2 and TRBJ1-4; 7 bases fit TRBD1. This CDR3 has 14 residues. The V gene's germline CDR1 is SNHLY and CDR2 FYNNEI. CDR3 amino acids: CATSDGQANEKLFF. The CDR3 nucleotides are TGTGCCACCAGTGATGGACAGGCTAATGAAAAACTGTTTTTT.

Many counts were recorded for this clonotype. V gene TRBV6-5 combines with J gene TRBJ1-2, with 8 bases fitting TRBD1. Unmatched junction bases numbered 3, after V lost 2 bases and J lost 7 bases. The CDR3 contains 13 residues. Germline V lookup: CDR1 MNHEY, CDR2 SVGAGI. CDR3 nucleotides: TGTGCCAGCAGTTACCGGACAGGGACTGGCTACACCTTC. It yields the protein CASSYRTGTGYTF.

This chain links TRBV5-1 with TRBJ1-4, with 9 bases matching TRBD1. Germline lookup yields CDR1 SGHRS and CDR2 YFSETQ. This CDR3 contains 14 residues. The ends lost 6 bases at V and 7 bases at J; junction bases unmatched: 7. CDR3 coding DNA: TGCGCCAGCACCCCGGGACAGGGCGGTGAAAAACTGTTTTTT. Translating it yields CASTPGQGGEKLFF.

This clonotype was counted once. The genes are TRBV29-1 and TRBJ1-2; perhaps TRBD1 as D (6 bases). Trimming took 5 bases from V and 9 from J, leaving 16 bases between them. The CDR3 consists of 12 residues. Germline CDR1 and CDR2: SQVTM and ANQGSEA. The CDR3 loop reads CSVKAGASSYTF. CDR3 nucleotide sequence: TGCAGCGTTAAGGCGGGGGCTTCGAGCTACACCTTC.

The sample holds many counts of this clonotype. The V call is TRBV2, the J call TRBJ1-4, with unresolved D. CDR1 SNHLY and CDR2 FYNNEI come from the germline V gene. The V end was cut by 7 bases, the J end by 7 bases, with 7 bases between. This CDR3 is built from 11 residues. As DNA, the CDR3 is TGTGCCAGCACGTTGACTGAAAAACTGTTTTTT. It yields the protein CASTLTEKLFF.

The rearrangement joins TRBV20-1 to TRBJ1-2; unclear D gene. Trimming removed 3 bases at V and 5 bases at J, with 13 bases between. This CDR3 comprises 13 residues. The V gene's germline CDR1 is DFQATT and CDR2 SNEGSKA (reference sequence). CDR3 nucleotide sequence: TGCAGTGCTAGTTCGCCTTCACTTTATGGCTACACCTTC. Residues: CSASSPSLYGYTF.

The V and J genes are TRBV7-8 and TRBJ2-2, with 7 positions matching TRBD2. V lost 3 bases and J lost 5; bases outside the gene matches: 3. CDR3 length: 14 residues. The germline V gene encodes CDR1 SGHVS and CDR2 FQNEAQ. The CDR3 nucleotides are TGTGCCAGCAGCTTCGGTAGCGGGACCGGGGAGCTGTTTTTT. Translation: CASSFGSGTGELFF. Full variable domain (outside the CDR3, taken from reference TRBV7-8 and TRBJ2-2): GAGVSQSPRYKVAKRGQDVALRCDPISGHVSLFWYQQALGQGPEFLTYFQNEAQLDKSGLPSDRFFAERPEGSVSTLKIQRTQQEDSAVYLCASSFGSGTGELFFGEGSRLTVL.

Comment on this clonotype: The CDR3 ends on some other residue instead of the conserved phenylalanine or tryptophan, so this is likely a read error. The DNA is omitted, as the CDR3 cannot be located on it reliably, and the CDR3 follows TCRdb's listing. The chain recombines TRBV10-3 with TRBJ1-6. Germline-derived CDR1 and CDR2 are ENHRY and SYGVKD. A total of 10 residues make up the CDR3, ends included. CDR3 amino acids: CAISESPDPS.

The V gene is TRBV29-1, the J gene TRBJ1-2; TRBD1 agrees at 7 bases. Germline V CDR1 and CDR2: SQVTM, ANQGSEA. CDR3 length: 13 amino acids. The trim removed 4 bases at V and 3 bases at J, leaving 5 bases unmatched. The CDR3 region is CSVGYGTDYGYTF. In DNA form, the CDR3 reads TGCAGCGTTGGATACGGGACAGACTATGGCTACACCTTC. The full variable domain, in which reference TRBV29-1 and TRBJ1-2 provide the parts outside the CDR3, is SAVISQKPSRDICQRGTSLTIQCQVDSQVTMMFWYRQQPGQSLTLIATANQGSEATYESGFVIDKFPISRPNLTFSTLTVSNMSPEDSSIYLCSVGYGTDYGYTFGSGTRLTVV.

A remark on this clonotype: The junction differs from germline at one of its ends, possibly a read error. This sequence joins TRBV10-3 and TRBJ1-1; D call uncertain. The V gene's germline CDR1 is ENHRY and CDR2 SYGVKD. This CDR3 is built from 15 residues. CDR3 in amino acids: CAIGEADTINTEAFF. The CDR3 nucleotides are TGTGCCATCGGTGAGGCAGACACCATAAACACTGAAGCTTTCTTT.

The chain joins TRBV25-1 to TRBJ2-7; 7 bases line up with TRBD1. Germline CDR1 is MGHDK and CDR2 is SYGVNS. J lost 2 bases, V lost 4 bases, and 5 bases had no gene match. The CDR3 has 14 residues. In DNA, the CDR3 is TGTGCCAGCAGTGGAGCCGGGACAGCCTACGAGCAGTACTTC. It yields the protein CASSGAGTAYEQYF.

This clonotype was seen more than once but under ten times. The rearrangement uses TRBV20-1 and TRBJ2-5; D may be TRBD1 or TRBD2 (5 bases each). The CDR3 runs to 16 residues. Trimming left V 0 bases short and J 4 bases short, with 18 bases between. The germline CDR1 and CDR2 sequences are DFQATT and SNEGSKA (reference sequence). DNA for the CDR3: TGCAGTGCTAGAGATTTGGGGGTTGGGGTCGGAGAGACCCAGTACTTC. Protein product: CSARDLGVGVGETQYF.

This rearrangement joins TRBV4-1 to TRBJ1-1; maybe TRBD1 (5 bases). V shed 3 bases and J shed 7 bases, with 15 bases lying between them. Germline CDR1 MGHRA, CDR2 YSYEKL. This CDR3 spans 14 amino acids. CDR3 sequence: CASSHPGLGDEAFF. The CDR3 DNA reads TGCGCCAGCAGCCATCCGGGACTGGGTGATGAAGCTTTCTTT.

The rearrangement joins TRBV7-3 to TRBJ2-2; TRBD2 matches at 12 bases. V dropped 2 bases and J dropped 3; count of bases not matched to a gene: 4. This CDR3 is 17 amino acids long. CDR1 is SGHTA and CDR2 is FQGTGA in the germline V gene. The CDR3 region is CASSLLAGGPDTGELFF. CDR3 nucleotide sequence: TGTGCCAGCAGCTTACTAGCGGGGGGGCCGGACACCGGGGAGCTGTTTTTT.

The rearrangement joins TRBV29-1 to TRBJ1-1; a possible D gene is TRBD1 (6 bases). The germline V gene encodes CDR1 SQVTM and CDR2 ANQGSEA. The CDR3 has 12 amino acids. The germline V and J ends were trimmed by 0 bases and 6 bases, with 8 bases remaining between them. The CDR3 nucleotides are TGCAGCGTTGAAGATGGGGGGCCTGAAGCTTTCTTT. Amino acids: CSVEDGGPEAFF.

This clonotype came up a few times. The chain carries TRBV20-1 and TRBJ1-6; 9 positions agree with TRBD1. Germline V gene sequence: CDR1 DFQATT, CDR2 SNEGSKA (reference sequence). V was pared by 1 base and J by 9 bases, with 7 bases of the junction left unmatched. This CDR3 has 15 amino acids. CDR3 sequence (DNA): TGCAGTGCTAGAGGGACAGGGGAGCGAAGTTCACCCCTCCACTTT. Residues: CSARGTGERSSPLHF.

The J gene is TRBJ2-5, the V gene TRBV24-1; TRBD1 or TRBD2 may be the D gene (5 bases each). Germline CDR1 KGHDR, CDR2 SFDVKD. V was shortened by 6 bases and J by 5 bases, with 18 bases between the two germline ends. The CDR3 extends over 15 amino acids. The CDR3 reads CATSSRGRDGETQYF. DNA of the CDR3: TGTGCCACCAGTTCAAGGGGACGGGACGGGGAGACCCAGTACTTC.

The chain combines TRBV20-1 with TRBJ1-1; tentatively, D is TRBD1 (5 bases). V lost 6 bases to trimming and J lost 0 bases, with 17 bases between them. The CDR3 sequence is 15 residues long. From germline, CDR1 is DFQATT and CDR2 SNEGSKA (reference sequence). This chain's CDR3 is CSASGGAQMNTEAFF. In DNA, the CDR3 is TGCAGTGCGAGCGGTGGGGCTCAGATGAACACTGAAGCTTTCTTT.

The V call is TRBV7-2, the J call TRBJ2-5; D may match TRBD1 or TRBD2 (5 bases each). Germline V gives CDR1 SGHTA, CDR2 FQGNSA. V was pared by 2 bases and J by 5 bases, with 9 bases between. The CDR3 is 13 residues long. In DNA, the CDR3 is TGTGCCAGCAGCTTATTTCGGGGCGAGACCCAGTACTTC. Protein product: CASSLFRGETQYF.